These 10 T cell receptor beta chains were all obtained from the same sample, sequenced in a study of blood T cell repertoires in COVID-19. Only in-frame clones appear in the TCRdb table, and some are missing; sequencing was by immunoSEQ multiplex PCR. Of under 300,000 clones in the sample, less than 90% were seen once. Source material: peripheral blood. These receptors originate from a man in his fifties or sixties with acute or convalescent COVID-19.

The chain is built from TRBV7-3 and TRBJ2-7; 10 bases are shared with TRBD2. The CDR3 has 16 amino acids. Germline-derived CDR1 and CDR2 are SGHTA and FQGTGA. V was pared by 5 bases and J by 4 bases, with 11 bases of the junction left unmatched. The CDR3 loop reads CASSPGLAASFYEQYF. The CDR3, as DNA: TGTGCCAGCAGCCCTGGACTAGCGGCTTCCTTTTACGAGCAGTACTTC.

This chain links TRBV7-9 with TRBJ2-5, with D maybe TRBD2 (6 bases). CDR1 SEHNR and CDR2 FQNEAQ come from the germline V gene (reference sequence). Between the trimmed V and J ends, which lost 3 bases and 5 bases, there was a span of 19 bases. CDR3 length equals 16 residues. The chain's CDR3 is CASSFSGRGASETQYF. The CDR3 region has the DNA TGTGCCAGCAGCTTCTCCGGGAGAGGGGCCAGTGAGACCCAGTACTTC.

The DNA of the CDR3 is TGTGCCACCAGTGACCCATATTCAGGGGAAGGAAACACCATATATTTT. Residues: CATSDPYSGEGNTIYF. The chain employs TRBV24-1 and TRBJ1-3; a possible D gene is TRBD1 (6 bases). Germline CDR1 KGHDR, CDR2 SFDVKD. V was shortened by 4 bases and J by 4 bases, with 16 bases between the two germline ends. This CDR3 contains 16 residues.

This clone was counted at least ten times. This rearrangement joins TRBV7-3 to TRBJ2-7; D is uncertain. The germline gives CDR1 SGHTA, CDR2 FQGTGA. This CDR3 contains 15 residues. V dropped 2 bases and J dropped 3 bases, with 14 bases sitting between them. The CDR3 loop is CASSLAHHRVYEQYF. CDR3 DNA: TGTGCCAGCAGCTTAGCCCATCACCGGGTCTACGAGCAGTACTTC.

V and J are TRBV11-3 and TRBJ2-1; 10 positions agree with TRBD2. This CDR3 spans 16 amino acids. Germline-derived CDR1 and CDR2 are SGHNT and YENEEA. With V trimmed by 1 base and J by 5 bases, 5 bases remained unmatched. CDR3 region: CASSLAWTSGNNEQFF. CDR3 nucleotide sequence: TGTGCCAGCAGCTTAGCCTGGACTAGCGGTAACAATGAGCAGTTCTTC.

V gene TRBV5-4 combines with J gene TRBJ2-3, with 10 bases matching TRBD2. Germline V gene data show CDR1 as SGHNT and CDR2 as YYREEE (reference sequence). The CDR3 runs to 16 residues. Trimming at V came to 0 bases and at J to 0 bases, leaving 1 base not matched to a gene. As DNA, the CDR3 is TGTGCCAGCAGCTTGGGACTAGCGGGTAGCACAGATACGCAGTATTTT. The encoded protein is CASSLGLAGSTDTQYF.

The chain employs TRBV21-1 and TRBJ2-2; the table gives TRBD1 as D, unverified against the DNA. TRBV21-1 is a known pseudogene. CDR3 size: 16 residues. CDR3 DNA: TGTGCCAGCAGCAATTGGACAGGGACGAACACCGGGGAGCTGTTTTTT. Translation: CASSNWTGTNTGELFF.

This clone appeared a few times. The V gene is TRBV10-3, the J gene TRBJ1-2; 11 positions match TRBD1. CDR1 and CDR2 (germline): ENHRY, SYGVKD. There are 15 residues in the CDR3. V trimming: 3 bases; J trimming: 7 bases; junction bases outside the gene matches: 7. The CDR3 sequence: CAISDPGQGARGYTF. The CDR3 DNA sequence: TGTGCCATCAGTGACCCAGGACAGGGGGCGCGTGGCTACACCTTC.

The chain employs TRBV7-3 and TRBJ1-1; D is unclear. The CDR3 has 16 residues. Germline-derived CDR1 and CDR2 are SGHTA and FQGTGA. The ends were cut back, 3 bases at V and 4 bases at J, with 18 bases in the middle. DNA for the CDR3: TGTGCCAGCAGCTTGATCGGGTCCGCGGCGGGCACTGAAGCTTTCTTT. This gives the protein CASSLIGSAAGTEAFF.

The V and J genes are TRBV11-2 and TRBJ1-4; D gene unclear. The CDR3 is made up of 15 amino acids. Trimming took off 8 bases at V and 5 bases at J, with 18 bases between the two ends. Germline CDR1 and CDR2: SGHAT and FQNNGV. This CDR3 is CASGKAGGINEKLFF. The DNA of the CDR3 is TGTGCCAGCGGGAAGGCGGGAGGGATAAATGAAAAACTGTTTTTT.